Following are 21 T cell receptor beta chains from one sample sequenced in a study of blood T cell repertoires in COVID-19. Profiled with immunoSEQ multiplex PCR; TCRdb holds only in-frame clones, not every one. The top ten clones hold roughly 6.2% of a sample with some 190,000 clones, 70% to 90% of them seen once. The specimen was peripheral blood. These receptors all come from a woman aged 40 to 49 who had recovered from COVID-19.

As to this clone: Other DNA sequences in this sample translate to the same CDR3. The CDR3 loop is CASSLAQNYGYTF. The CDR3 region has the DNA TGCGCCAGCAGCTTGGCACAAAACTATGGCTACACCTTC. The chain uses TRBV5-1 and TRBJ1-2; D gene unclear. V was pared by 0 bases and J by 2 bases, with 5 bases between. This CDR3 spans 13 amino acids. The V gene's germline CDR1 is SGHRS and CDR2 YFSETQ. The full variable domain, rest sourced from reference TRBV5-1 and TRBJ1-2, is KAGVTQTPRYLIKTRGQQVTLSCSPISGHRSVSWYQQTPGQGLQFLFEYFSETQRNKGNFPGRFSGRQFSNSRSEMNVSTLELGDSALYLCASSLAQNYGYTFGSGTRLTVV.

The chain couples TRBV19 to TRBJ1-2, with 7 bases that match TRBD1. V was clipped by 5 bases and J by 4 bases; unmatched bases: 4. The CDR3 totals 13 residues. Germline V gene lookup returns CDR1 LNHDA and CDR2 SQIVND (reference sequence). Written as DNA, the CDR3 is TGTGCCAGTAGTCGACAGGGATCCTATGGCTACACCTTC. It codes for CASSRQGSYGYTF. The full variable domain, completed using reference TRBV19 and TRBJ1-2, is DGGITQSPKYLFRKEGQNVTLSCEQNLNHDAMYWYRQDPGQGLRLIYYSQIVNDFQKGDIAEGYSVSREKKESFPLTVTSAQKNPTAFYLCASSRQGSYGYTFGSGTRLTVV.

The rearrangement joins TRBV19 to TRBJ1-2; perhaps TRBD1 as D (6 bases). Germline CDR1 reads LNHDA; CDR2 reads SQIVND (reference sequence). Trimming cost V 7 bases and J 2 bases, with 20 bases left between them. The CDR3 is made up of 16 amino acids. CDR3 region: CASTTPNDRRNYGYTF. CDR3 sequence (DNA): TGTGCCAGTACCACCCCCAACGACAGGAGAAACTATGGCTACACCTTC.

This chain joins TRBV15 and TRBJ1-5; D remains ambiguous. The CDR3 is 12 residues long. In germline, CDR1 is LNHNV, CDR2 YYDKDF (reference sequence). Trimming removed 0 bases at V and 5 bases at J, with 2 bases between. The CDR3: CATSRDDQPQHF. The CDR3 nucleotides are TGTGCCACCAGCAGAGACGATCAGCCCCAGCATTTT.

This clone was picked up one time. V and J are TRBV4-1 and TRBJ2-7, with a weak D call TRBD2 (5 bases). This CDR3 spans 14 amino acids. Germline CDR1 reads MGHRA; CDR2 reads YSYEKL. The V end lost 4 bases, the J end lost 5 bases, and 15 bases lay between the germline ends. The CDR3 nucleotides are TGCGCCAGCAGCCTAGTTGAGGGTCAGGACGAGCAGTACTTC. It specifies CASSLVEGQDEQYF.

This clone was counted once. V gene TRBV4-2 combines with J gene TRBJ2-3; 8 bases align to TRBD2. The ends lost 2 bases at V and 5 bases at J; junction bases unmatched: 12. Germline V gene data show CDR1 as LGHNA and CDR2 as YNFKEQ. CDR3 size: 17 residues. The CDR3 DNA reads as TGTGCCAGCAGCCAAAACTCTCTGGGAGCGGGAGAAGATACGCAGTATTTT. Residues: CASSQNSLGAGEDTQYF.

The CDR3 sequence: CASSQGQGGGETQYF. Written as DNA, the CDR3 is TGCGCCAGCAGCCAAGGGCAGGGCGGGGGAGAGACCCAGTACTTC. The chain links TRBV4-3 to TRBJ2-5; 7 nucleotides match TRBD2. Germline CDR1 LGHNA, CDR2 YSLEER. This CDR3 region has 15 residues. V lost 1 base, J lost 4 bases, and 6 bases stayed unmatched.

The chain carries TRBV28 and TRBJ1-6; D might be TRBD1 (6 bases). There are 14 residues in the CDR3. V lost 2 bases, J lost 10 bases, and 12 bases lay in between. Looked up from germline, CDR1 is MDHEN and CDR2 is SYDVKM. The CDR3: CASSLRGGGSPLHF. The CDR3 region has the DNA TGTGCCAGCAGTTTAAGGGGGGGCGGATCACCCCTCCACTTT.

This clone was found once. The chain is built from TRBV3-1 (or the pseudogene TRBV3-2) and TRBJ1-3; tentative D call: TRBD1 (6 bases). Between the trimmed V and J ends, which lost 0 bases and 0 bases, there was a span of 12 bases. Per the germline V gene, CDR1 is LGHDT and CDR2 is YNNKEL (reference sequence). This CDR3 region has 17 residues. This chain's CDR3 is CASSQEGSRGSGNTIYF. CDR3 nucleotide sequence: TGTGCCAGCAGCCAAGAAGGTAGCAGGGGCTCTGGAAACACCATATATTTT.

The V gene is TRBV5-1, the J gene TRBJ1-1; TRBD1 is a possible D gene (5 bases). V dropped 7 bases and J dropped 2 bases, with 12 bases sitting between them. In germline, CDR1 is SGHRS, CDR2 YFSETQ. The CDR3 runs to 13 residues. The CDR3 DNA follows: TGCGCCAGCGCCCAGGGTAAAAACACTGAAGCTTTCTTT. Translating gives CASAQGKNTEAFF.

The chain combines TRBV5-6 with TRBJ1-5; D is undetermined. The V end lost 2 bases, the J end lost 5 bases, and 11 bases lay between the germline ends. The CDR3 consists of 14 residues. Germline V gene lookup returns CDR1 SGHDT and CDR2 YYEEEE. The CDR3 DNA is TGTGCCAGCAGCTTTTCGGGCGGGGATCAGCCCCAGCATTTT. As protein: CASSFSGGDQPQHF. Full variable domain (missing parts from reference TRBV5-6 and TRBJ1-5): DAGVTQSPTHLIKTRGQQVTLRCSPKSGHDTVSWYQQALGQGPQFIFQYYEEEERQRGNFPDRFSGHQFPNYSSELNVNALLLGDSALYLCASSFSGGDQPQHFGDGTRLSIL.

This chain links TRBV27 with TRBJ2-1; 10 bases map to TRBD2. This CDR3 region has 15 residues. V shed 6 bases and J 6 bases; nucleotides not matched to a gene: 8. Germline V gene lookup returns CDR1 MNHEY and CDR2 SMNVEV (reference sequence). CDR3 sequence reads: CASSLGLAESNEQFF. CDR3 coding DNA: TGTGCCAGCAGCCTCGGACTAGCGGAGAGCAATGAGCAGTTCTTC.

This clone was observed once. V is TRBV7-2 and J is TRBJ1-1; TRBD1 agrees at 12 bases. The CDR3 runs 16 residues. Germline V gene sequence: CDR1 SGHTA, CDR2 FQGNSA. J lost 0 bases, V lost 3 bases, and 2 bases had no gene match. The CDR3 reads CASSFGTGGVNTEAFF. DNA for the CDR3: TGTGCCAGCAGCTTTGGGACAGGGGGCGTGAACACTGAAGCTTTCTTT.

The gene calls are TRBV6-6 and TRBJ2-7; 7 bases line up with TRBD2. The CDR3 runs 14 residues. V shed 2 bases and J 0 bases; nucleotides not matched to a gene: 1. Germline V gene lookup returns CDR1 MNHNY and CDR2 SVGAGI (reference sequence). The CDR3 sequence: CASSYTGGSYEQYF. The CDR3 DNA is TGTGCCAGCAGTTACACGGGGGGCTCCTACGAGCAGTACTTC.

The CDR3 reads CASSLKPGMDTGELFF. CDR3 coding DNA: TGTGCCAGCAGTTTAAAACCAGGGATGGACACCGGGGAGCTGTTTTTT. This chain connects TRBV27 to TRBJ2-2; tentatively, D is TRBD1 (5 bases). CDR1 and CDR2 (germline): MNHEY, SMNVEV (reference sequence). V lost 2 bases, J lost 3 bases, and 13 bases lay in between. CDR3 length: 16 amino acids.

The J gene is TRBJ2-7, the V gene TRBV20-1, with TRBD2 identical over 8 bases. Germline V gene sequence: CDR1 DFQATT, CDR2 SNEGSKA (reference sequence). This CDR3 has 17 residues. The junction had 15 bases not matched to a gene; V was cut back by 3 bases and J by 2 bases. The CDR3 protein is CSASWVEAGDLTYEQYF. DNA for the CDR3: TGCAGTGCTAGTTGGGTAGAAGCGGGAGACCTAACCTACGAGCAGTACTTC.

The J gene is TRBJ1-1, the V gene TRBV5-5, with TRBD1 as a possible D gene (5 bases). The CDR3 spans 14 residues. The V gene lost 4 bases and the J gene lost 4 bases, with 14 bases spanning the gap. Germline CDR1 is SGHKS and CDR2 is YYEKEE (reference sequence). This CDR3 is CASSPAAGRTEAFF. CDR3 DNA sequence: TGTGCCAGCAGCCCGGCAGCAGGGCGCACTGAAGCTTTCTTT.

V is TRBV28 and J is TRBJ2-7; 8 bases align to TRBD2. The CDR3 spans 16 residues. Unmatched junction bases numbered 13, after V lost 2 bases and J lost 7 bases. CDR1 and CDR2 from the germline V gene are MDHEN and SYDVKM. The DNA for the CDR3 is TGTGCCAGCAGTTTAAATATTGTCGGGAGGGCCATAGAGCAGTACTTC. It encodes CASSLNIVGRAIEQYF. The full variable domain, rest sourced from reference TRBV28 and TRBJ2-7, is DVKVTQSSRYLVKRTGEKVFLECVQDMDHENMFWYRQDPGLGLRLIYFSYDVKMKEKGDIPEGYSVSREKKERFSLILESASTNQTSMYLCASSLNIVGRAIEQYFGPGTRLTVT.

V is TRBV6-4 and J is TRBJ2-7; possibly TRBD1 for D (8 bases). Trimming took 6 bases from V and 3 from J, leaving 21 bases between them. The CDR3 has 16 residues. The germline V gene has CDR1 MRHNA and CDR2 SNTAGT. The CDR3 protein is CASSPMHTGGGYEQYF. The DNA for the CDR3 is TGTGCCAGCAGCCCCATGCACACAGGGGGGGGCTACGAGCAGTACTTC.

The gene calls are TRBV28 and TRBJ2-1, with 11 bases identical to TRBD2. V shed 7 bases, J shed 5 bases, and the junction held 7 bases outside the gene matches. The CDR3 is 15 amino acids. In germline, CDR1 is MDHEN, CDR2 SYDVKM. Here the CDR3 DNA reads TGTGCCAGCAAAAATTCGGGACTAGCGGACAATGAGCAGTTCTTC. As protein: CASKNSGLADNEQFF.

This clone has a single count. V usage is TRBV29-1 and J usage is TRBJ2-7; 11 bases fit TRBD1. Unmatched junction bases numbered 13, after V lost 4 bases and J lost 2 bases. The CDR3 covers 17 residues. From germline, CDR1 is SQVTM and CDR2 ANQGSEA. For the CDR3, the DNA is TGCAGCGTTGGGAAAGGGACAGGGGGGTTTTTGACCTACGAGCAGTACTTC. It specifies CSVGKGTGGFLTYEQYF.